This entry lists 5 T cell receptor beta chains sequenced from one sample in a study of T cells in Graves' hyperthyroidism and ophthalmopathy. Amplification of TCR beta CDR3 regions used RNA as the template. An initial round of RT-PCR targeting the TCR CDR3 relied on the HTBI primer set. TCRdb independently ran MiXCR on the multiplex PCR reads; one entry per CDR3 protein. Among about half a million distinct CDR3 sequences listed, 15% to 20% were seen once. Sample: blood. These TCRs come from a man in his forties or fifties with Graves' ophthalmopathy.

This chain uses TRBV20-1 with TRBJ2-1; 10 nucleotides match TRBD2. Germline V gives CDR1 DFQATT, CDR2 SNEGSKA (reference sequence). The CDR3 totals 15 residues. V trimming: 3 bases; J trimming: 7 bases; junction bases outside the gene matches: 9. The CDR3 region is CSASLAGVGLNEQFF. As DNA, the CDR3 is TGCAGTGCTAGTCTAGCGGGAGTAGGCTTGAATGAGCAGTTCTTC.

V usage is TRBV18 and J usage is TRBJ2-5, with D unclear. Germline V CDR1 and CDR2: KGHSH, LQKENI. The germline V and J ends were trimmed by 2 bases and 0 bases, with 7 bases remaining between them. The CDR3 sequence is 14 residues long. CDR3 in amino acids: CASSPWAHQETQYF. As DNA, the CDR3 is TGTGCCAGCTCACCATGGGCGCACCAAGAGACCCAGTACTTC.

This clonotype came up a few times. This sequence joins TRBV20-1 and TRBJ2-3; D unclear. Germline V gives CDR1 DFQATT, CDR2 SNEGSKA (reference sequence). This CDR3 is 12 amino acids long. V was trimmed by 7 bases and J by 4 bases, leaving 12 bases between them. In DNA form, the CDR3 reads TGCAGTGTCGCGCCACAGTCAGATACGCAGTATTTT. This encodes CSVAPQSDTQYF.

Details on this clonotype: This may arise from a read error, as a much more abundant clone is one base away. The chain links TRBV20-1 to TRBJ2-3, with D possibly being TRBD1 (6 bases). Germline V CDR1 and CDR2: DFQATT, SNEGSKA (reference sequence). CDR3 size: 12 residues. The chain's CDR3 is CSARAGADAQYF. The CDR3 DNA reads TGCAGTGCTAGAGCAGGGGCAGATGCGCAGTATTTT.

In this sample, this clonotype turned up once. The chain employs TRBV27 and TRBJ2-2; 7 bases map to TRBD2. V lost 4 bases, J lost 5 bases, and 13 bases stayed unmatched. In germline, CDR1 is MNHEY, CDR2 SMNVEV (reference sequence). The CDR3 loop spans 17 amino acids. The CDR3 region is CASSSTQGLGFTGELFF. The CDR3 DNA reads TGTGCCAGCAGTTCAACTCAAGGACTAGGCTTTACCGGGGAGCTGTTTTTT.